This TCR beta chain was sequenced for a study of Graves' ophthalmopathy and Graves' hyperthyroidism. RNA served as the template for amplifying TCR beta CDR3 regions. Amplification began with first-round RT-PCR using HTBI primers, then second-round multiplex PCR was performed. From the multiplex PCR reads, TCRdb called clonotypes with MiXCR, one entry per CDR3 protein. Of 300,000 to 400,000 distinct CDR3 sequences listed, roughly 15% are singletons. Diagnoses were established from clinical symptoms, serum thyroxine, TRAb, thyroid ultrasound and orbital computed tomography. Out of more than 8.5 ml of fresh peripheral blood, PBMCs were obtained. The CDR3 length is 14 residues. The germline V gene encodes CDR1 LNHNV and CDR2 YYDKDF (reference sequence). V lost 8 bases, J lost 1 base, and 14 bases lay in between. Study-wide results and limits: In blood, most expanded thyroid clonotypes above 0.001 frequency were also detected. Predictions made by the model for ophthalmopathy progression reached just over 70% sensitivity and roughly 75% specificity.

This clonotype was seen many times. What it binds is not known. The receptor was derived from an adult man with Graves' ophthalmopathy. The sequenced material came from peripheral blood. The rearrangement links TRBV15 to TRBJ1-1; D unresolved. CDR3 sequence reads: CATAIISGNTEAFF. DNA for the CDR3: TGTGCCACCGCTATTATTTCGGGGAACACTGAAGCTTTCTTT.